The rows below give T cell receptor beta chains drawn from one sample of a study of T cells expressing NK-cell markers. TCRdb reprocessed the 5' RACE reads and reports one entry per CDR3 protein, with no DNA. Its listing shows tens of thousands of distinct CDR3 sequences. The sample consisted of blood T cells: a sorted CD56 or NKG2C T cell subset, CD4+ or CD8+ T cells, or bulk PBMC T cells (not recorded which). Receptor source: a woman between 18 and 75 years old in good health. The CDR3 runs from the conserved cysteine through the conserved F or W.

j_call: TRBJ2-3; v_call: TRBV9; cdr3_aa: CASSVEQGGSTDTQYF
j_call: TRBJ2-7; v_call: TRBV11-1; cdr3_aa: CASSLRRGPSTYEQYF
j_call: TRBJ2-6; v_call: TRBV5-5; cdr3_aa: CASSLGSGANVLTF
j_call: TRBJ2-7; v_call: TRBV29-1; cdr3_aa: CSVLSGPSSYEQYF
j_call: TRBJ2-3; v_call: TRBV6-2/TRBV6-3; cdr3_aa: CASSGTSDTDTQYF
j_call: TRBJ2-6; v_call: TRBV5-1; cdr3_aa: CASSPWAVYSGANVLTF
j_call: TRBJ2-1; v_call: TRBV7-9; cdr3_aa: CASSPGVEQFF
j_call: TRBJ2-7; v_call: TRBV3-1; cdr3_aa: CASSQELGGSYEQYF
j_call: TRBJ1-2; v_call: TRBV27; cdr3_aa: CASSLSEGDYGYTF
j_call: TRBJ1-1; v_call: TRBV7-8; cdr3_aa: CASQGAGMNTEAFF
j_call: TRBJ2-7; v_call: TRBV12-5; cdr3_aa: CASGFPTYEQYF
j_call: TRBJ1-2; v_call: TRBV29-1; cdr3_aa: CSVGTRDRVRFSVGYTF
j_call: TRBJ2-5; v_call: TRBV14; cdr3_aa: CASRRAGTETQYF
j_call: TRBJ2-3; v_call: TRBV9; cdr3_aa: CASSVEGGGTDTQYF
j_call: TRBJ1-1; v_call: TRBV7-9; cdr3_aa: CASRFQENTEAFF
j_call: TRBJ2-3; v_call: TRBV7-9; cdr3_aa: CASSFGLATDTQYF
j_call: TRBJ2-1; v_call: TRBV4-1; cdr3_aa: CASSQGGSGQGRTYNEQFF
j_call: TRBJ1-2; v_call: TRBV24-1; cdr3_aa: CATSDWDSRTGGYTF
j_call: TRBJ2-7; v_call: TRBV5-1; cdr3_aa: CASSWGQSASSYEQYF
j_call: TRBJ2-7; v_call: TRBV7-9; cdr3_aa: CASSSGGGLYEQYF
j_call: TRBJ2-5; v_call: TRBV6-5; cdr3_aa: CASSYGAGAQETQYF